This TCR beta chain originates from a study of blood T cell repertoires in COVID-19. About the research overall: Acute and convalescent COVID-19 specimens originated in the United States, Italy and Spain. T cells, B-cell-depleted T cells, or PBMCs supplied cDNA or gDNA.

Per the original data handling: Amplifying reference gene primers gave estimates of nucleated cell counts. Assay used: immunoSEQ multiplex PCR; TCRdb lists only in-frame clones, some missing. D and trimming were read from the DNA, whereas the V and J calls and clone size are those reported in that table. The sample shows about 130,000 clones, roughly 86% of them seen only once. This clone appeared a single time. Seattle-derived patients entered the study during active infection and were followed longitudinally. Material: peripheral blood. This receptor was identified in a woman in her seventies with COVID-19, enrolled during active disease.

CDR3 sequence: CASSLFLASLETQYF. The CDR3 DNA is TGTGCCAGCAGTTTATTTCTTGCTAGCTTGGAGACCCAGTACTTC. The chain has TRBV27 and TRBJ2-5; D possibly corresponds to TRBD2 (5 bases). Per germline, CDR1 MNHEY and CDR2 SMNVEV (reference sequence). Trimming stripped 1 base from V and 5 bases from J, with 14 bases between. The CDR3 runs 15 residues.